One and the same sample provided the 20 T cell receptor beta chains below, sequenced in a study of blood T cell repertoires in COVID-19 (TCRdb year 2020). The method was the immunoSEQ multiplex PCR assay. This immuneACCESS table, as held by TCRdb, lists in-frame sequences with V and J called but not all clones. Of the missing ones, under half trace to an unresolved V gene in checked studies; the others have no known cause. The sample table records roughly 150,000 clones; 70% to 80% of these occur just once. Roughly 19% of the sample belongs to the ten largest clones. Source material: PBMCs or T cells enriched from blood (not recorded which). The receptors were sampled from a woman aged 70 to 79 in a cohort exposed to, infected with or recovered from COVID-19 (not recorded which).

V and J are TRBV11-3 and TRBJ2-7; 8 nucleotides align to TRBD1. Germline V gene data show CDR1 as SGHNT and CDR2 as YENEEA. The CDR3 has 14 amino acids. The trim removed 2 bases at V and 3 bases at J, leaving 3 bases unmatched. The CDR3 spells CASSLRTGSYEQYF. CDR3 DNA: TGTGCCAGCAGCTTAAGGACAGGGAGCTACGAGCAGTACTTC. Based on the CDR3 plus reference TRBV11-3 and TRBJ2-7, the full variable domain is EAGVVQSPRYKIIEKKQPVAFWCNPISGHNTLYWYLQNLGQGPELLIRYENEEAVDDSQLPKDRFSAERLKGVDSTLKIQPAELGDSAVYLCASSLRTGSYEQYFGPGTRLTVT.

The CDR3 DNA sequence: TGTGCCAGCAGCTCGCCCCTACAGGGAAATTCACCCCTCCACTTT. Protein sequence: CASSSPLQGNSPLHF. The V and J genes are TRBV7-9 and TRBJ1-6, with D perhaps matching TRBD1 (6 bases). This CDR3 has 15 amino acids. V lost 4 bases and J lost 7, with 14 bases in between. CDR1 and CDR2 from the germline V gene are SEHNR and FQNEAQ (reference sequence).

CDR3 in amino acids: CASSQRKLGRGNEQFF. The CDR3 DNA is TGCGCCAGCAGCCAAAGGAAGTTAGGGCGGGGAAATGAGCAGTTCTTC. J is TRBJ2-1 and V is TRBV10-1; maybe TRBD2 (6 bases). The V and J ends lost 6 bases and 7 bases respectively, with 22 bases between them. Looked up from germline, CDR1 is WNHNN and CDR2 is SYGVQD (reference sequence). The CDR3 spans 16 residues.

This clone came up once. The J gene is TRBJ2-1, the V gene TRBV5-1; tentative D call: TRBD2 (5 bases). Germline V gene sequence: CDR1 SGHRS, CDR2 YFSETQ. The length of the CDR3 is 16 residues. The V and J ends lost 0 bases and 3 bases respectively, with 13 bases between them. CDR3 loop: CASSLGLDGIYNEQFF. As DNA, the CDR3 is TGCGCCAGCAGCTTGGGGCTAGACGGGATCTACAATGAGCAGTTCTTC.

Worth noting for this clone: This sample includes further DNA sequences coding for the same CDR3. The chain combines TRBV15 with TRBJ2-2, with D perhaps TRBD2 (6 bases). The V and J ends lost 0 bases and 8 bases respectively, with 7 bases between them. The germline gives CDR1 LNHNV, CDR2 YYDKDF (reference sequence). CDR3 length: 13 residues. The CDR3 nucleotides read TGTGCCACCAGCAGAGAGGGGGGAGGGGAGCTGTTTTTT. This codes for CATSREGGGELFF.

The chain carries TRBV11-2 and TRBJ1-1; D is ambiguous. Germline assignment: CDR1 SGHAT and CDR2 FQNNGV. The V gene lost 0 bases and the J gene lost 0 bases, with 8 bases spanning the gap. The CDR3 is 15 residues long. This chain's CDR3 is CASSLDAVVNTEAFF. The CDR3 DNA sequence: TGTGCCAGCAGCTTAGATGCGGTAGTGAACACTGAAGCTTTCTTT.

The chain carries TRBV7-9 and TRBJ2-1, with TRBD2 identical over 12 bases. The J segment lost 8 bases and the V segment lost 2 bases, leaving 4 bases of the junction unmatched. Germline V gives CDR1 SEHNR, CDR2 FQNEAQ (reference sequence). The CDR3 runs 15 residues. CDR3 protein: CASSLRLAGVDEQFF. The DNA for the CDR3 is TGTGCCAGCAGCTTAAGACTAGCGGGAGTTGATGAGCAGTTCTTC.

The chain is built from TRBV18 and TRBJ2-2; no definite D call. CDR1 is KGHSH, CDR2 LQKENI, per germline. There are 14 residues in the CDR3. Trimming left V 1 base short and J 4 bases short, with 7 bases between. The CDR3 DNA reads TGTGCCAGCTCACCACAAGACATCACCGGGGAGCTGTTTTTT. This encodes CASSPQDITGELFF.

The chain has TRBV24-1 and TRBJ2-1; D ambiguous. V lost 0 bases and J 11 bases, leaving 13 bases between the germline ends. CDR3 length: 14 residues. Germline V lookup: CDR1 KGHDR, CDR2 SFDVKD. This CDR3 is CATSDLGILPQQFF. CDR3 nucleotide sequence: TGTGCCACCAGTGATTTGGGCATCCTCCCCCAGCAGTTCTTC.

This clone was detected only a few times. The chain uses TRBV7-9 and TRBJ1-5, with TRBD1 matching over 8 bases. The CDR3 runs 13 residues. The V gene's germline CDR1 is SEHNR and CDR2 FQNEAQ (reference sequence). V was pared by 6 bases and J by 8 bases, with 6 bases of the junction left unmatched. CDR3 bases: TGTGCCAGCAGTGGCAGGGGGCAGGAGCCCCAGCATTTT. As protein: CASSGRGQEPQHF.

The chain combines TRBV5-1 with TRBJ2-1; 10 nucleotides line up with TRBD2. Germline assignment: CDR1 SGHRS and CDR2 YFSETQ. The CDR3 consists of 16 residues. V trimming: 4 bases; J trimming: 7 bases; junction bases outside the gene matches: 11. CDR3 sequence reads: CASSIEPSGSWNEQFF. The CDR3 coding sequence is TGCGCCAGCAGCATCGAGCCTAGCGGGAGTTGGAATGAGCAGTTCTTC.

The rearrangement joins TRBV5-1 to TRBJ1-1; 8 bases align to TRBD1. This CDR3 is built from 15 residues. Germline lookup yields CDR1 SGHRS and CDR2 YFSETQ. J gave up 4 bases and V 2 bases, and 7 bases lay outside the gene matches. This CDR3 reads CASSFTGTGTTEAFF. As DNA, the CDR3 is TGCGCCAGCAGCTTTACCGGGACAGGAACCACTGAAGCTTTCTTT.

The chain recombines TRBV28 with TRBJ1-2, with 9 positions matching TRBD1. V shed 1 base and J 4 bases; nucleotides not matched to a gene: 13. Germline CDR1 and CDR2: MDHEN and SYDVKM. The CDR3 covers 18 residues. CDR3 protein: CASSLFRPRDRVPYGYTF. CDR3 DNA sequence: TGTGCCAGCAGTTTATTCCGCCCCCGGGACAGGGTTCCCTATGGCTACACCTTC.

This clone was seen only a few times. The rearrangement links TRBV7-3 to TRBJ2-2; TRBD1 agrees at 7 bases. The CDR3 is 14 residues long. Germline CDR1 and CDR2: SGHTA and FQGTGA. With V trimmed by 5 bases and J by 7 bases, 7 bases remained unmatched. The CDR3 reads CASSATGVGGELFF. CDR3 DNA sequence: TGTGCCAGCAGCGCCACAGGGGTCGGCGGGGAGCTGTTTTTT.

CDR3 loop: CASSYSYNEQFF. In DNA form, the CDR3 reads TGTGCCAGCTCATACTCCTACAATGAGCAGTTCTTC. The chain employs TRBV18 and TRBJ2-1; no clear D. Germline CDR1 is KGHSH and CDR2 is LQKENI. The CDR3 spans 12 residues. Trimming cost V 5 bases and J 0 bases, with 2 bases left between them.

This clone was recorded a few times. The chain is built from TRBV28 and TRBJ1-5, with TRBD1 as a possible D gene (5 bases). The CDR3 runs 12 residues. The V end was cut by 7 bases, the J end by 1 base, with 5 bases between. CDR1 is MDHEN and CDR2 is SYDVKM in the germline V gene. CDR3 amino acids: CASKGSNQPQHF. The CDR3 DNA sequence: TGTGCCAGCAAGGGGAGCAATCAGCCCCAGCATTTT.

This chain joins TRBV5-1 and TRBJ2-7; TRBD2 aligns across 9 bases. From germline, CDR1 is SGHRS and CDR2 YFSETQ. The CDR3 totals 15 residues. Trimming took 1 base from V and 2 from J; bases not matched to a gene: 4. CDR3 loop: CASSLQAGGPYEQYF. The CDR3 coding sequence is TGCGCCAGCAGCTTGCAGGCGGGAGGGCCCTACGAGCAGTACTTC.

The sample holds a few counts of this clone. This chain connects TRBV6-5 to TRBJ1-2, with 8 bases fitting TRBD1. V lost 7 bases and J lost 8; bases outside the gene matches: 12. Germline CDR1 is MNHEY and CDR2 is SVGAGI. The CDR3 spans 14 residues. The CDR3 sequence is CASTPIGQGAGYTF. DNA of the CDR3: TGTGCCAGCACCCCGATTGGGCAGGGGGCCGGCTACACCTTC.

This clone has more than one count but fewer than ten. The chain carries TRBV2 and TRBJ2-7, with D tentatively TRBD1 (6 bases). CDR1 SNHLY and CDR2 FYNNEI come from the germline V gene. V was trimmed by 8 bases and J by 1 base, leaving 15 bases between them. CDR3 size: 14 residues. This CDR3 is CASLWGRISYEQYF. The CDR3 bases are TGTGCCAGCCTTTGGGGGCGGATATCCTACGAGCAGTACTTC.

The chain employs TRBV2 and TRBJ2-5; D might be TRBD1 (5 bases). Germline assignment: CDR1 SNHLY and CDR2 FYNNEI. This CDR3 contains 14 residues. Trimming left V 4 bases short and J 5 bases short, with 14 bases between. The CDR3 nucleotides read TGTGCCAGCAGTGGGACAACCGTCCGGGAGACCCAGTACTTC. Amino acids: CASSGTTVRETQYF. Together with reference TRBV2 and TRBJ2-5, the CDR3 gives the full variable domain: EPEVTQTPSHQVTQMGQEVILRCVPISNHLYFYWYRQILGQKVEFLVSFYNNEISEKSEIFDDQFSVERPDGSNFTLKIRSTKLEDSAMYFCASSGTTVRETQYFGPGTRLLVL.